What follows are 12 T cell receptor beta chains derived from one specimen sequenced in a study of cytomegalovirus exposure and HLA in healthy donors. The PCR made use of 60 Vbeta and 13 Jbeta primers. TCRdb keeps only in-frame clones here, not all; method: immunoSEQ multiplex PCR. The data hold about 190,000 clones, with 60% to 80% observed a single time. The sample consisted of PBMCs. Receptors originate from a woman between 18 and 29 years old in good health and CMV-seronegative.

This clone is a singleton in its sample. The V and J genes are TRBV2 and TRBJ2-7, with 11 nucleotides matching TRBD1. This CDR3 is 13 amino acids long. In germline, CDR1 is SNHLY, CDR2 FYNNEI. Trimming took 8 bases from V and 5 from J; bases not matched to a gene: 5. The CDR3 DNA is TGTGCCAGCGGACAGGGGGCGCATCACGAGCAGTACTTC. Amino acid sequence: CASGQGAHHEQYF.

The chain recombines TRBV6-6 with TRBJ2-2, with D tentatively TRBD2 (5 bases). Germline-derived CDR1 and CDR2 are MNHNY and SVGAGI (reference sequence). The CDR3 is 14 amino acids. Trimming took off 6 bases at V and 0 bases at J, with 8 bases between the two ends. DNA of the CDR3: TGTGCCAGCAGCGGCGGGTCGAACACCGGGGAGCTGTTTTTT. This translates into CASSGGSNTGELFF.

The sample holds one count of this clone. V gene TRBV28 combines with J gene TRBJ2-7; TRBD2 aligns across 11 bases. The CDR3 loop spans 13 amino acids. Per the germline V gene, CDR1 is MDHEN and CDR2 is SYDVKM. The junction had 6 bases not matched to a gene; V was cut back by 10 bases and J by 4 bases. The CDR3 loop is CATTSSGGYEQYF. Here the CDR3 DNA reads TGTGCCACGACCTCTAGCGGGGGGTACGAGCAGTACTTC.

The gene calls are TRBV30 and TRBJ2-7; 16 positions match TRBD2. The length of the CDR3 is 16 residues. CDR1 is GTSNPN and CDR2 is SVGIG in the germline V gene (reference sequence). Trimming took 2 bases from V and 5 from J; bases not matched to a gene: 6. CDR3 DNA: TGTGCCTGGAGTCCCGGGACTAGCGGGAGGGCCGACGAGCAGTACTTC. Translating it yields CAWSPGTSGRADEQYF.

This clone was detected only once. The chain links TRBV28 to TRBJ1-3, with 8 bases aligning to TRBD1. The CDR3 spans 13 residues. The V gene end was trimmed by 2 bases and the J gene end by 12 bases; junction bases not matched to a gene: 6. Germline V gene lookup returns CDR1 MDHEN and CDR2 SYDVKM. The CDR3 reads CASSLITGGGIYF. The DNA of the CDR3 is TGTGCCAGCAGTTTAATAACAGGGGGAGGCATATATTTT.

The V and J genes are TRBV6-4 and TRBJ2-5; 8 bases fit TRBD1. The V gene's germline CDR1 is MRHNA and CDR2 SNTAGT. J lost 4 bases, V lost 6 bases, and 10 bases had no gene match. The CDR3 sequence is 15 residues long. The CDR3 nucleotides read TGTGCCAGCAGCGCTGTGCCAGGGGGCACAGAGACCCAGTACTTC. This gives the protein CASSAVPGGTETQYF.

This sequence joins TRBV2 and TRBJ2-5, with TRBD1 as a possible D gene (5 bases). Germline loops: CDR1 SNHLY, CDR2 FYNNEI. Trimming shortened V by 2 bases and J by 4 bases, and 20 bases separated the two germline ends. The CDR3 runs 17 residues. The CDR3 DNA is TGTGCCAGCAGTGAAAGTGTGACAGAGGTGGGGCGAGAGACCCAGTACTTC. It yields the protein CASSESVTEVGRETQYF.

V usage is TRBV28 and J usage is TRBJ1-1, with D hard to call. V lost 6 bases to trimming and J lost 4 bases, with 9 bases between them. The germline V gene encodes CDR1 MDHEN and CDR2 SYDVKM. This CDR3 spans 12 amino acids. CDR3 loop: CASSFISTEAFF. The CDR3, as DNA: TGTGCCAGCAGCTTTATCAGCACTGAAGCTTTCTTT. The variable domain in full, with the rest retrieved from reference TRBV28 and TRBJ1-1, is DVKVTQSSRYLVKRTGEKVFLECVQDMDHENMFWYRQDPGLGLRLIYFSYDVKMKEKGDIPEGYSVSREKKERFSLILESASTNQTSMYLCASSFISTEAFFGQGTRLTVV.

This rearrangement joins TRBV18 to TRBJ1-1; D is undetermined. With 3 bases removed from V and 8 bases from J, the gap between germline ends came to 16 bases. CDR3 length: 14 amino acids. The germline V gene encodes CDR1 KGHSH and CDR2 LQKENI. CDR3 sequence reads: CASSPPRLSGEAFF. Here the CDR3 DNA reads TGTGCCAGCTCACCCCCCCGTCTTTCGGGGGAAGCTTTCTTT.

This clone showed up just once. This chain connects TRBV28 to TRBJ2-7, with 7 positions matching TRBD1. CDR1 is MDHEN and CDR2 is SYDVKM in the germline V gene. The ends lost 3 bases at V and 0 bases at J; junction bases unmatched: 8. The CDR3 covers 16 residues. CDR3 residues: CASSFPAAGGSYEQYF. CDR3 coding DNA: TGTGCCAGCAGTTTTCCGGCGGCAGGGGGCTCCTACGAGCAGTACTTC.

This clone is a singleton in its sample. The junction and the germline gene differ at one end; a read error may be behind it. The CDR3 DNA reads TGTGCTAGCAGCTTAGGTGCGGGGGCAGATACGCAGTATTTT. It codes for CASSLGAGADTQYF. V is TRBV7-7 and J is TRBJ2-3; 7 bases agree with TRBD2. The CDR3 sequence is 14 residues long. Per the germline V gene, CDR1 is SSHAT and CDR2 is FNYEAQ (reference sequence).

The chain is built from TRBV5-4 and TRBJ1-2; 9 nucleotides align to TRBD1. Trimming removed 4 bases from V and 13 bases from J; junction bases left unmatched: 8. The CDR3 runs to 12 residues. From germline, CDR1 is SGHNT and CDR2 YYREEE (reference sequence). CDR3 bases: TGTGCCAGCAGCCCCCCTGGACAGGGGTTCACCTTC. It encodes CASSPPGQGFTF.